The source of this T cell receptor (beta chain) is a study of cytomegalovirus exposure and HLA in healthy donors. Notes on the study in general: Only CMV serostatus was available as immune exposure information. In an earlier analysis, most TCR beta V segments were productive about 87% or about 30% of the time.

The PCR contained 60 Vbeta and 13 Jbeta primers. Data came from immunoSEQ multiplex PCR; TCRdb stores just in-frame clones and leaves some out. The sample includes about 160,000 clones, roughly 80% of them seen just once. Trimming took off 5 bases at V and 3 bases at J, with 11 bases between the two ends. This CDR3 spans 13 amino acids. The germline gives CDR1 MNHNS, CDR2 SASEGT. This clone came up a few times. Its antigen remains unknown. What was sequenced was PBMCs. This receptor was obtained from a middle-aged man in good health and CMV-seronegative. The chain joins TRBV6-1 to TRBJ2-7; D is possibly TRBD1 (6 bases). Here the CDR3 reads CASSSPGDYEQYF. CDR3 sequence (DNA): TGTGCCAGCAGTTCCCCAGGGGACTACGAGCAGTACTTC.